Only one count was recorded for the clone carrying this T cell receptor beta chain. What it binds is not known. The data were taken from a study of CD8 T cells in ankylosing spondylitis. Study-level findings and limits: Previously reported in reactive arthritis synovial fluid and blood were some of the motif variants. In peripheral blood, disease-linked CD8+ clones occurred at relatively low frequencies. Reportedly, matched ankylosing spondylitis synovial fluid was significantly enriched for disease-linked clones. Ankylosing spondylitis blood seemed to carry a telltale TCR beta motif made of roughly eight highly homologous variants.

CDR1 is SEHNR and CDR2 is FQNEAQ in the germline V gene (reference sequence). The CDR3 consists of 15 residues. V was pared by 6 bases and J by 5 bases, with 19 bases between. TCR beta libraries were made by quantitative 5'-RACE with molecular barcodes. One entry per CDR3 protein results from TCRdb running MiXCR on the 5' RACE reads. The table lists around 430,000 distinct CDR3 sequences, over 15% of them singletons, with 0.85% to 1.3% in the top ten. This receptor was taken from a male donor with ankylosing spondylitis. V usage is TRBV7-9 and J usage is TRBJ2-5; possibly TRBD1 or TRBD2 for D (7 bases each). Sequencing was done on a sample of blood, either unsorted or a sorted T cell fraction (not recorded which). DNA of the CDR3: TGTGCCAGCAGTATCAGACAGGGAGGGATCGAGACCCAGTACTTC. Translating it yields CASSIRQGGIETQYF. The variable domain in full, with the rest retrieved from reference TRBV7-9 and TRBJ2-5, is DTGVSQNPRHKITKRGQNVTFRCDPISEHNRLYWYRQTLGQGPEFLTYFQNEAQLEKSRLLSDRFSAERPKGSFSTLEIQRTEQGDSAMYLCASSIRQGGIETQYFGPGTRLLVL.